The next 32 T cell receptor beta chains were all read from a single sample in a study of blood T cell repertoires in COVID-19. Only in-frame clones appear in the TCRdb table, and some are missing; sequencing was by immunoSEQ multiplex PCR. The table shows fewer than 200,000 clones, with around four fifths occurring only once. Sequenced: PBMCs or T cells enriched from blood (not recorded which). The receptors come from a woman between 50 and 59 years old who had recovered from COVID-19.

V is TRBV19 and J is TRBJ1-2, with unresolved D. Germline V lookup: CDR1 LNHDA, CDR2 SQIVND (reference sequence). CDR3 length: 14 residues. The V gene lost 5 bases and the J gene lost 7 bases, with 17 bases spanning the gap. The CDR3 DNA reads TGTGCCAGTAGTGCATCAATAGATCTTCGTGGCTACACCTTC. Its translation is CASSASIDLRGYTF.

The chain employs TRBV7-2 and TRBJ1-6; no clear D. The CDR3 loop spans 15 amino acids. V dropped 2 bases and J dropped 8 bases, with 13 bases sitting between them. Germline values: CDR1 SGHTA, CDR2 FQGNSA. The CDR3 protein is CASSLFFGSDSPLHF. The CDR3 coding sequence is TGTGCCAGCAGCTTATTTTTCGGTTCGGATTCACCCCTCCACTTT.

This clone was detected once. CDR3 bases: TGTGCCAGCAGCCAAGGGTTACTTACTGAAGCTTTCTTT. This encodes CASSQGLLTEAFF. V gene TRBV14 combines with J gene TRBJ1-1; unclear D gene. This CDR3 is 13 amino acids long. With 1 base removed from V and 5 bases from J, the gap between germline ends came to 8 bases. Per the germline V gene, CDR1 is SGHDN and CDR2 is FVKESK.

The J gene is TRBJ1-1, the V gene TRBV5-1; D call uncertain. In germline, CDR1 is SGHRS, CDR2 YFSETQ. The V and J ends lost 4 bases and 2 bases respectively, with 12 bases between them. The CDR3 covers 14 residues. CDR3 sequence: CASSGRNENTEAFF. In DNA form, the CDR3 reads TGCGCCAGCAGCGGGAGAAATGAAAACACTGAAGCTTTCTTT.

A remark on this clone: Other DNA sequences in the sample encode the same CDR3. The chain links TRBV7-9 to TRBJ1-1; no definite D call. This CDR3 contains 15 residues. CDR1 is SEHNR, CDR2 FQNEAQ, per germline (reference sequence). Trimming cost V 5 bases and J 3 bases, with 16 bases left between them. The CDR3 sequence: CASSPSGGSDTEAFF. CDR3 bases: TGTGCCAGCAGCCCCTCGGGAGGAAGTGACACTGAAGCTTTCTTT. Drawing the rest from reference TRBV7-9 and TRBJ1-1, the complete variable domain is DTGVSQNPRHKITKRGQNVTFRCDPISEHNRLYWYRQTLGQGPEFLTYFQNEAQLEKSRLLSDRFSAERPKGSFSTLEIQRTEQGDSAMYLCASSPSGGSDTEAFFGQGTRLTVV.

The chain joins TRBV12-3 or TRBV12-4 to TRBJ1-5; D ambiguous. V was trimmed by 6 bases and J by 1 base, leaving 7 bases between them. This CDR3 region has 13 residues. The CDR3 reads CASSPVSNQPQHF. The CDR3 DNA sequence: TGTGCCAGCAGCCCCGTGAGCAATCAGCCCCAGCATTTT.

V usage is TRBV28 and J usage is TRBJ1-1, with a tentative D call TRBD1 (5 bases). The CDR3 is 14 amino acids. CDR1 and CDR2 from the germline V gene are MDHEN and SYDVKM. V was cut by 3 bases and J by 5 bases, with 13 bases left in between. CDR3 loop: CASSLGGARTEAFF. For the CDR3, the DNA is TGTGCCAGCAGTTTGGGAGGGGCTCGGACTGAAGCTTTCTTT.

This chain links TRBV10-2 with TRBJ1-2, with D possibly being TRBD1 (5 bases). V lost 8 bases and J lost 2, with 12 bases in between. The germline V gene has CDR1 WSHSY and CDR2 SAAADI. The CDR3 extends over 13 amino acids. The chain's CDR3 is CASFETVNYGYTF. The CDR3 DNA reads as TGCGCCAGCTTTGAGACAGTAAACTATGGCTACACCTTC.

The chain joins TRBV18 to TRBJ2-3; D unclear. V lost 1 base to trimming and J lost 5 bases, with 7 bases between them. CDR3 length equals 13 residues. The germline V gene has CDR1 KGHSH and CDR2 LQKENI. The CDR3 is CASSPRQEDTQYF. Here the CDR3 DNA reads TGTGCCAGCTCACCACGCCAGGAAGATACGCAGTATTTT.

The J gene is TRBJ1-4, the V gene TRBV2; no clear D gene. V lost 10 bases and J 5 bases, leaving 8 bases between the germline ends. This CDR3 comprises 11 residues. Germline V CDR1 and CDR2: SNHLY, FYNNEI. The CDR3 DNA reads as TGTGCCACGGAGAGGAATGAAAAACTGTTTTTT. Protein product: CATERNEKLFF.

The chain combines TRBV19 with TRBJ2-3, with D unresolved. The CDR3 is made up of 15 amino acids. V was shortened by 5 bases and J by 0 bases, with 12 bases between the two germline ends. Germline assignment: CDR1 LNHDA and CDR2 SQIVND (reference sequence). The CDR3 is CASSVRGSSTDTQYF. The CDR3 nucleotides read TGTGCCAGTAGTGTCCGAGGATCTAGCACAGATACGCAGTATTTT. The full variable domain, completed using reference TRBV19 and TRBJ2-3, is DGGITQSPKYLFRKEGQNVTLSCEQNLNHDAMYWYRQDPGQGLRLIYYSQIVNDFQKGDIAEGYSVSREKKESFPLTVTSAQKNPTAFYLCASSVRGSSTDTQYFGPGTRLTVL.

In this sample, this clone turned up a few times. V is TRBV7-2 and J is TRBJ1-5; no reliable D call. The V gene lost 0 bases and the J gene lost 1 base, with 19 bases spanning the gap. Germline V lookup: CDR1 SGHTA, CDR2 FQGNSA. The CDR3 length is 19 residues. CDR3: CASSLAGRKTVSSNQPQHF. Written as DNA, the CDR3 is TGTGCCAGCAGCTTAGCAGGCAGGAAAACGGTCTCGAGCAATCAGCCCCAGCATTTT.

This chain uses TRBV13 with TRBJ2-6; 12 bases are shared with TRBD1. Germline trimming cut 5 bases from V and 4 bases from J; bases unmatched to any gene: 6. CDR3 size: 17 residues. From germline, CDR1 is PRHDT and CDR2 FYEKMQ (reference sequence). CDR3 loop: CASSHRDRGPGANVLTF. CDR3 nucleotide sequence: TGTGCCAGCAGCCACCGGGACAGGGGGCCCGGGGCCAACGTCCTGACTTTC.

This clone was counted ten times or more. J is TRBJ2-1 and V is TRBV7-2, with TRBD1 as a possible D gene (5 bases). The CDR3 covers 14 residues. In germline, CDR1 is SGHTA, CDR2 FQGNSA. Trimming removed 5 bases from V and 5 bases from J, with 13 bases in between. CDR3 bases: TGTGCCAGCAGCCCCGCACGCAGGGACAATGAGCAGTTCTTC. Amino acids: CASSPARRDNEQFF.

This rearrangement joins TRBV11-2 to TRBJ2-1, with TRBD2 as a possible D gene (6 bases). CDR1 and CDR2 from the germline V gene are SGHAT and FQNNGV. The CDR3 spans 16 residues. Trimming took off 1 base at V and 3 bases at J, with 13 bases between the two ends. Here the CDR3 reads CASSLGGGSGYNEQFF. The CDR3 region has the DNA TGTGCCAGCAGCTTAGGGGGAGGTAGCGGCTACAATGAGCAGTTCTTC.

The chain recombines TRBV3-1 (or the pseudogene TRBV3-2) with TRBJ1-2; TRBD1 agrees at 8 bases. CDR3 length equals 12 residues. With 2 bases clipped from V and 8 bases from J, the junction kept 1 base outside the gene matches. The germline V gene has CDR1 LGHDT and CDR2 YNNKEL (reference sequence). DNA of the CDR3: TGTGCCAGCAGCCAAAGGGACAGGGGCTACACCTTC. Translating it yields CASSQRDRGYTF.

This clone appeared once. The V call is TRBV7-9, the J call TRBJ1-2; 8 nucleotides align to TRBD1. The CDR3 totals 17 residues. J gave up 8 bases and V 7 bases, and 21 bases lay outside the gene matches. Germline V lookup: CDR1 SEHNR, CDR2 FQNEAQ (reference sequence). This CDR3 reads CASTDPTQQGARRGYTF. The CDR3 region has the DNA TGTGCCAGCACCGATCCCACCCAGCAGGGGGCACGCAGAGGCTACACCTTC.

The sample holds a few counts of this clone. CDR3 nucleotides: TGCGCCAGCAGCTTGGGGGACTTGTACTCCTACAATGAGCAGTTCTTC. Translating it yields CASSLGDLYSYNEQFF. This chain uses TRBV5-1 with TRBJ2-1; tentative D call: TRBD2 (6 bases). Germline assignment: CDR1 SGHRS and CDR2 YFSETQ. The V end lost 0 bases, the J end lost 0 bases, and 10 bases lay between the germline ends. This CDR3 contains 16 residues.

The chain carries TRBV6-5 and TRBJ1-1; 8 nucleotides line up with TRBD1. Germline V CDR1 and CDR2: MNHEY, SVGAGI. This CDR3 has 14 residues. The junction had 9 bases not matched to a gene; V was cut back by 6 bases and J by 6 bases. This chain's CDR3 is CASRPQGALAEAFF. CDR3 nucleotide sequence: TGTGCCAGCAGACCGCAGGGGGCGCTCGCTGAAGCTTTCTTT.

The chain employs TRBV28 and TRBJ1-2; D unclear. The CDR3 length is 13 residues. Trimming took 3 bases from V and 7 from J, leaving 12 bases between them. The germline gives CDR1 MDHEN, CDR2 SYDVKM. The CDR3 DNA reads as TGTGCCAGCAGTTTCTGGTCGGGTAGTGGCTACACCTTC. It codes for CASSFWSGSGYTF.

CDR3 protein: CASKAQGSGELFF. As DNA, the CDR3 is TGTGCCAGCAAGGCACAGGGTTCCGGGGAGCTGTTTTTT. The chain is built from TRBV27 and TRBJ2-2; maybe TRBD1 (6 bases). In germline, CDR1 is MNHEY, CDR2 SMNVEV (reference sequence). CDR3 length: 13 amino acids. V lost 7 bases to trimming and J lost 6 bases, with 12 bases between them.

This clone is a singleton in its sample. The chain links TRBV18 to TRBJ1-1, with 9 positions matching TRBD1. With 2 bases clipped from V and 5 bases from J, the junction kept 6 bases outside the gene matches. Germline V lookup: CDR1 KGHSH, CDR2 LQKENI. This CDR3 has 15 residues. This CDR3 is CASSPEGQGGTEAFF. As DNA, the CDR3 is TGTGCCAGCTCACCAGAGGGACAGGGTGGGACTGAAGCTTTCTTT.

The chain carries TRBV9 and TRBJ2-2; D gene unclear. V was cut by 3 bases and J by 6 bases, with 15 bases left in between. The CDR3 spans 15 residues. CDR1 is SGDLS, CDR2 YYNGEE, per germline. The CDR3 nucleotides are TGTGCCAGCAGCGCCGGCAGGCTGTTGGCCGGGGAGCTGTTTTTT. Its protein is CASSAGRLLAGELFF.

V gene TRBV7-2 combines with J gene TRBJ1-6; 7 bases align to TRBD1. Germline lookup yields CDR1 SGHTA and CDR2 FQGNSA. This CDR3 spans 14 amino acids. V was pared by 1 base and J by 11 bases, with 5 bases of the junction left unmatched. The CDR3 loop is CASSLGQGATPLHF. DNA of the CDR3: TGTGCCAGCAGCTTAGGACAGGGAGCAACACCCCTCCACTTT. The full variable domain, its missing parts supplied by reference TRBV7-2 and TRBJ1-6, is GAGVSQSPSNKVTEKGKDVELRCDPISGHTALYWYRQSLGQGLEFLIYFQGNSAPDKSGLPSDRFSAERTGGSVSTLTIQRTQQEDSAVYLCASSLGQGATPLHFGNGTRLTVT.

This chain joins TRBV6-5 and TRBJ1-6, with 8 bases identical to TRBD1. The CDR3 is made up of 15 amino acids. J lost 9 bases, V lost 1 base, and 5 bases had no gene match. CDR1 and CDR2 (germline): MNHEY, SVGAGI. CDR3 region: CASSYLVDRGSPLHF. CDR3 DNA: TGTGCCAGCAGTTACTTAGTTGACAGGGGTTCACCCCTCCACTTT.

The chain joins TRBV6-5 to TRBJ1-2, with 7 bases matching TRBD1. Germline V gene data show CDR1 as MNHEY and CDR2 as SVGAGI. The CDR3 has 15 residues. Unmatched junction bases numbered 7, after V lost 4 bases and J lost 2 bases. The DNA of the CDR3 is TGTGCCAGCAGTTCAACAGGGGTTTCCAACTATGGCTACACCTTC. It translates to CASSSTGVSNYGYTF.

The V gene is TRBV4-1, the J gene TRBJ1-1; D gene ambiguous. Trimming took off 3 bases at V and 5 bases at J, with 13 bases between the two ends. CDR1 is MGHRA and CDR2 is YSYEKL in the germline V gene. The CDR3 sequence is 14 residues long. The CDR3 DNA follows: TGCGCCAGCAGCCAGTTCCCCACGGAGACTGAAGCTTTCTTT. It translates to CASSQFPTETEAFF.

This rearrangement joins TRBV5-8 to TRBJ2-5; 9 bases agree with TRBD2. Germline loops: CDR1 SGHTS, CDR2 YDEGEE. The CDR3 is 16 amino acids. With 0 bases clipped from V and 5 bases from J, the junction kept 8 bases outside the gene matches. The CDR3 nucleotides are TGTGCCAGCAGCTTGGGCGGGACTAGCATTGGCGAGACCCAGTACTTC. Amino acids: CASSLGGTSIGETQYF.

The V gene is TRBV6-2 or TRBV6-3, the J gene TRBJ1-4; D is perhaps TRBD1 (5 bases). CDR3 size: 14 residues. Trimming shortened V by 4 bases and J by 5 bases, and 11 bases separated the two germline ends. In germline, CDR1 is MNHEY, CDR2 SVGEGT. CDR3 residues: CASSSGTENEKLFF. CDR3 DNA sequence: TGTGCCAGCAGTTCCGGGACTGAGAATGAAAAACTGTTTTTT.

The CDR3 sequence is CASSGHPGNRVSNQPQHF. DNA for the CDR3: TGTGCCAGCAGCGGCCACCCGGGGAATCGAGTCAGCAATCAGCCCCAGCATTTT. This rearrangement joins TRBV7-9 to TRBJ1-5; D is uncertain. V lost 5 bases to trimming and J lost 1 base, with 21 bases between them. The CDR3 extends over 18 amino acids. CDR1 is SEHNR, CDR2 FQNEAQ, per germline (reference sequence).

V and J are TRBV18 and TRBJ1-6; D remains ambiguous. The germline V and J ends were trimmed by 2 bases and 6 bases, with 5 bases remaining between them. The CDR3 length is 13 residues. Germline V gene data show CDR1 as KGHSH and CDR2 as LQKENI. CDR3 region: CASSPTVNSPLHF. The CDR3 coding sequence is TGTGCCAGCTCACCAACGGTTAATTCACCCCTCCACTTT.

The rearrangement uses TRBV7-8 and TRBJ2-1; D is perhaps TRBD2 (5 bases). Germline V gene data show CDR1 as SGHVS and CDR2 as FQNEAQ. The V gene lost 5 bases and the J gene lost 14 bases, with 13 bases spanning the gap. The CDR3 is 11 amino acids. The CDR3 nucleotides are TGTGCCAGCAGCGGCGGCTCGAGGGAGTTCTTC. Translation gives CASSGGSREFF.